This T cell receptor (beta chain) was captured in a study of CD8 T cells in ankylosing spondylitis. Overall study results and limits: Among TCR beta sequences, a motif of several highly homologous variants appeared characteristic of ankylosing spondylitis blood.

TCRdb processed the 5' RACE reads anew with MiXCR; each CDR3 protein has one entry. The sample has 670,000 or so distinct CDR3 sequences, roughly 19% seen once. J lost 1 base, V lost 5 bases, and 15 bases had no gene match. Looked up from germline, CDR1 is SGHAT and CDR2 is FQDESV (reference sequence). CDR3 length equals 18 residues. This clonotype was observed a handful of times. Its antigen is not known. Sequencing was done on a sample of blood, either unsorted or a sorted T cell fraction (not recorded which). The clonotype comes from a male donor with ankylosing spondylitis. The chain carries TRBV11-1 and TRBJ1-2, with TRBD1 matching 8 bases. CDR3 in amino acids: CASSLDLGRRGLNYGYTF. The CDR3 DNA sequence: TGTGCCAGCAGCCTAGACCTCGGGCGCAGGGGGCTTAACTATGGCTACACCTTC.